This T cell receptor beta chain came from a study of T cells after yellow fever vaccination. This clonotype has only a few counts. Its matching antigen is unknown. General study findings and limits: The secondary response was weaker but peaked faster, day 5 versus 15.

The CDR3 has 16 residues. Germline CDR1 and CDR2: WNHNN and SYGVQD (reference sequence). J was trimmed by 4 bases and V by 0 bases; bases with no gene match: 4. TCRdb analysed the 5' RACE reads with MiXCR anew, one entry per CDR3 protein. The sample has some 670,000 distinct CDR3 sequences, 9% to 15% seen once; the top ten hold 14% to 15%. V and J are TRBV10-1 and TRBJ2-3; TRBD2 aligns across 10 bases. The sample was PBMCs, taken on the day of the yellow fever booster vaccination. This TCR derives from a young man who received the YFV17D yellow fever vaccine. The CDR3 sequence is CASSESTSGSPDTQYF. CDR3 DNA: TGCGCCAGCAGTGAGTCGACTAGCGGGTCTCCAGATACGCAGTATTTT.